In its sample, the clone carrying this TCR beta chain was seen a few times. Its specificity is unknown. In making diagnoses, clinical symptoms, serum thyroxine and TRAb, thyroid ultrasound and orbital computed tomography were all used. Each 10 ml fresh peripheral blood draw supplied the PBMCs. Germline V gene lookup returns CDR1 KGHDR and CDR2 SFDVKD. The junction had 4 bases not matched to a gene; V was cut back by 4 bases and J by 4 bases. This CDR3 comprises 15 residues. TCR beta CDR3 regions were amplified from RNA. First-round RT-PCR targeting the TCR CDR3 was performed with the HTBI primer set. MiXCR, run by TCRdb on the multiplex PCR reads, gives a single entry per CDR3 protein. The sample carries about 640,000 distinct CDR3 sequences, around 20% recorded once. The record originates from a study of T cells in Graves' hyperthyroidism and ophthalmopathy. About the research overall: Peripheral blood was drawn at first diagnosis, prior to all treatment.

Study findings and constraints: Ophthalmopathy got predicted by the model a median about 6.5 months before its onset.

The chain recombines TRBV24-1 with TRBJ1-2; 11 bases map to TRBD1. The material sequenced was blood. This receptor was taken from a man aged 30-40 years with Graves' ophthalmopathy. The CDR3 reads CATSDPGQGGYGYTF. The CDR3 nucleotides read TGTGCCACCAGTGACCCGGGACAGGGGGGCTATGGCTACACCTTC.